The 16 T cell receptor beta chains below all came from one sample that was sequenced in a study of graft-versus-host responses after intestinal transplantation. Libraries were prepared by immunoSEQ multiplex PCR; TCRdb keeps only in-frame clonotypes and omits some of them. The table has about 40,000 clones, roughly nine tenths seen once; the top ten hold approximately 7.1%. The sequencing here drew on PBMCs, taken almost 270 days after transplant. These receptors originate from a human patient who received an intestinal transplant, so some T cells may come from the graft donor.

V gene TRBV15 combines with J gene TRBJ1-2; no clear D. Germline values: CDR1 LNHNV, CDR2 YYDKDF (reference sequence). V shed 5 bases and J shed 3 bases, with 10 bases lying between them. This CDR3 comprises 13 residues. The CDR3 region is CATSVGQDYGYTF. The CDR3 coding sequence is TGTGCCACCAGCGTAGGGCAGGACTATGGCTACACCTTC.

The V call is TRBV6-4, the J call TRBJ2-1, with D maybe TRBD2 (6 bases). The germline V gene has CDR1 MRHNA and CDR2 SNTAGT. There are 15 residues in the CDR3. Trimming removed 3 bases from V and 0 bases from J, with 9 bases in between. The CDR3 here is CASSEEGSSYNEQFF. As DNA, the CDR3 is TGTGCCAGCAGTGAGGAGGGGAGCTCCTACAATGAGCAGTTCTTC.

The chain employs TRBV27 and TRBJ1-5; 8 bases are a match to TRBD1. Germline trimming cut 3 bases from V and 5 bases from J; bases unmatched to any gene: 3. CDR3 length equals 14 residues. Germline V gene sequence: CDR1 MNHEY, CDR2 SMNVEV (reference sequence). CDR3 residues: CASSFAGGHQPQHF. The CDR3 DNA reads TGTGCCAGCAGTTTCGCAGGGGGCCATCAGCCCCAGCATTTT.

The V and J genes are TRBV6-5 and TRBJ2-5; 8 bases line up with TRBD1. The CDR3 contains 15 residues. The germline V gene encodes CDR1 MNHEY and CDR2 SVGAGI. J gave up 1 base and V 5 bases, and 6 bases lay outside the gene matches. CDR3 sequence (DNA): TGTGCCAGCAGTACCAACACAGGGGGCCAAGAGACCCAGTACTTC. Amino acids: CASSTNTGGQETQYF.

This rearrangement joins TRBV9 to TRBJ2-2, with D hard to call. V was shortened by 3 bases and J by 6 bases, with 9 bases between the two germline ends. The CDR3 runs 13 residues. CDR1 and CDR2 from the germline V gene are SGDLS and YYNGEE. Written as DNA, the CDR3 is TGTGCCAGCAGCGCCATCCTGGCCGGGGAGCTGTTTTTT. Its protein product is CASSAILAGELFF.

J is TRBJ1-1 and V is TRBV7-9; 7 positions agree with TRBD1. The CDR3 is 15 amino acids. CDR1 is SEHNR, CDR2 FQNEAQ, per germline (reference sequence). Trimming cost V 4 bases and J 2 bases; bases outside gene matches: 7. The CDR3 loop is CASSYPTGLNTEAFF. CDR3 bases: TGTGCCAGCAGCTACCCGACAGGGCTAAACACTGAAGCTTTCTTT.

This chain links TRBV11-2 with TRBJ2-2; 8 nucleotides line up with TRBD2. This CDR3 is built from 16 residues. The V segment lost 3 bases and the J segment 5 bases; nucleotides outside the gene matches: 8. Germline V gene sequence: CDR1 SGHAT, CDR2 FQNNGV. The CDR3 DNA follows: TGTGCCAGCAGCTTCGGGCGGGCTAGCGGGACCGGGGAGCTGTTTTTT. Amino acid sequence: CASSFGRASGTGELFF.

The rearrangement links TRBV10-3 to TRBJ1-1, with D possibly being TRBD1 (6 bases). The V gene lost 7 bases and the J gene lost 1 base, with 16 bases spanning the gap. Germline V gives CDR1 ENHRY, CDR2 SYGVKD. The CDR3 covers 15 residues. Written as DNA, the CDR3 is TGTGCCATCATTGGACACTGGGGGCCGAACACTGAAGCTTTCTTT. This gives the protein CAIIGHWGPNTEAFF.

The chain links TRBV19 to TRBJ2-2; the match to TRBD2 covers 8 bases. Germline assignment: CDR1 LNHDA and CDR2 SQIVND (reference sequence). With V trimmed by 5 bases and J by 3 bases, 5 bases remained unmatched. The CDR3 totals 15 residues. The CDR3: CASSPPGLDTGELFF. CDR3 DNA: TGTGCCAGTAGTCCTCCGGGACTAGACACCGGGGAGCTGTTTTTT.

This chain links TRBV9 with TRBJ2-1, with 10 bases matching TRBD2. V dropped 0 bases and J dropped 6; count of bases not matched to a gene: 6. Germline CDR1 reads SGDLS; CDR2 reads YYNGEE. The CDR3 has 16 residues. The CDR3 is CASSVGLAGAFNEQFF. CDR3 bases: TGTGCCAGCAGCGTAGGGCTAGCGGGGGCCTTCAATGAGCAGTTCTTC.

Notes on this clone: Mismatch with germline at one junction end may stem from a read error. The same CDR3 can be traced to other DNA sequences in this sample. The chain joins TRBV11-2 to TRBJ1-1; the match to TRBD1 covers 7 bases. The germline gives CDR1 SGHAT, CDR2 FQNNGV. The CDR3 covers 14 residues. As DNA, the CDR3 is TGCGCCAGCAGCTTAACAGGGGTGGGCACTGAAGCTTTCTTT. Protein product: CASSLTGVGTEAFF.

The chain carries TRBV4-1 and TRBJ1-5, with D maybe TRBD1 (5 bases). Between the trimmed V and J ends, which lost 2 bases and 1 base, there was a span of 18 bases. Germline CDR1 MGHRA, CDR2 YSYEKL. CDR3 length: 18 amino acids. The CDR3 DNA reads TGCGCCAGCAGCCAACGGATTTGGGGCATTTACAGCAATCAGCCCCAGCATTTT. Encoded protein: CASSQRIWGIYSNQPQHF.

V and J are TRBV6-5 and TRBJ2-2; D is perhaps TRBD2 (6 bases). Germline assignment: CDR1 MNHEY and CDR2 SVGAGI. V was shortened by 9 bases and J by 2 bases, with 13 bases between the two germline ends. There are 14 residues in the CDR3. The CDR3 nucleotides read TGTGCCAGTCAAGCGGGTACAAACACCGGGGAGCTGTTTTTT. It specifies CASQAGTNTGELFF.

CDR3 DNA: TGTGCCAGCAGTTCCCGACATAGGGGCTACACCTTC. Amino acids: CASSSRHRGYTF. The chain uses TRBV6-1 and TRBJ1-2, with D unclear. The CDR3 runs 12 residues. Deletions cut 5 bases from V and 8 bases from J, with 12 bases between. From germline, CDR1 is MNHNS and CDR2 SASEGT.

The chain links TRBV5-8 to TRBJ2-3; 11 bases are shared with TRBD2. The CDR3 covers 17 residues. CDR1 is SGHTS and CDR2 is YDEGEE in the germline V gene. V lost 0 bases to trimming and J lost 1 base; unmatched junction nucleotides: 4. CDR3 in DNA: TGTGCCAGCAGCTTGGAAGTGACTAGCGGGGGCACAGATACGCAGTATTTT. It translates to CASSLEVTSGGTDTQYF.

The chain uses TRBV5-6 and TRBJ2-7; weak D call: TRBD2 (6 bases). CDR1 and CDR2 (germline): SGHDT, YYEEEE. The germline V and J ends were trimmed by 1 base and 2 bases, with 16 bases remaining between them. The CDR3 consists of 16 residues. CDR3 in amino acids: CASSLFLRGPTYEQYF. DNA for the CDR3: TGTGCCAGCAGCTTGTTCTTGCGGGGACCTACCTACGAGCAGTACTTC.